A single sample is the source of the 16 T cell receptor beta chains below, sequenced in a study of T-cell reconstitution after alpha-beta-depleted transplantation in children. Using unique molecular identifiers, the investigators prepared the TCRbeta library. From the PCR reads, TCRdb called clonotypes with MiXCR, one entry per CDR3 protein. The repertoire includes 450,000 to 600,000 distinct CDR3 sequences, over 9.5% of them detected once, and around 2.2% sits in the top ten. The material was PBMCs, obtained before TCRalphabeta/CD19-depleted stem cell transplant. The receptors shown here come from a child under 10 years old with inherited bone marrow failure, due to receive a stem cell transplant.

Ten or more counts support this clonotype. This chain joins TRBV13 and TRBJ2-1; no reliable D call. V lost 5 bases, J lost 5 bases, and 7 bases lay in between. CDR3 length equals 12 residues. Germline V gene data show CDR1 as PRHDT and CDR2 as FYEKMQ (reference sequence). CDR3 bases: TGTGCCAGCAGCCCGACCGACAATGAGCAGTTCTTC. It translates to CASSPTDNEQFF.

At least ten counts were recorded for this clonotype. At one end the junction does not follow the germline gene, possibly because of a read error. This rearrangement joins TRBV3-1 to TRBJ2-5; the D is unclear. This CDR3 has 12 amino acids. Per the germline V gene, CDR1 is LGHDT and CDR2 is YNNKEL (reference sequence). The CDR3, as DNA: TGTGCCAGCAGCCAGCAATCAGAGACCCATTACTTC. It encodes CASSQQSETHYF.

This clonotype was picked up many times. The rearrangement joins TRBV12-3 or TRBV12-4 to TRBJ2-5; D gene ambiguous. CDR3 size: 14 residues. V gave up 1 base and J gave up 4 bases, with 10 bases separating them. CDR3 amino acids: CASSLEGFGETQYF. Here the CDR3 DNA reads TGTGCCAGCAGTTTAGAAGGTTTCGGAGAGACCCAGTACTTC.

This clonotype was counted at least ten times. The gene calls are TRBV4-3 and TRBJ1-5; no reliable D call. V was trimmed by 1 base and J by 7 bases, leaving 17 bases between them. Germline CDR1 reads LGHNA; CDR2 reads YSLEER. The CDR3 contains 16 residues. In nucleotides, the CDR3 is TGCGCCAGCAGCCAAGGAGTCTTTAGGGCCCAACAGCCCCAGCATTTT. This translates into CASSQGVFRAQQPQHF.

This clonotype has at least ten counts. The rearrangement links TRBV27 to TRBJ2-2; TRBD2 matches at 8 bases. This CDR3 region has 16 residues. Per germline, CDR1 MNHEY and CDR2 SMNVEV (reference sequence). V gave up 6 bases and J gave up 4 bases; unmatched junction bases: 10. CDR3 region: CASRQQAGVGTGELFF. In nucleotides, the CDR3 is TGTGCCAGCAGACAACAAGCGGGAGTGGGCACCGGGGAGCTGTTTTTT.

This clonotype was detected ten times or more. The chain joins TRBV21-1 to TRBJ2-3; TRBD2 is the table's D call, not checked against the DNA. TRBV21-1 is shown as a pseudogene. The CDR3 is 16 residues long. For the CDR3, the DNA is TGTGCCAGCTACTACCTAGCGGGAGAGAGCACAGATACGCAGTATTTT. Translating it yields CASYYLAGESTDTQYF.

The sample holds a few counts of this clonotype. V usage is TRBV7-8 and J usage is TRBJ2-1; TRBD2 might be the D (6 bases). This CDR3 has 16 amino acids. V gave up 2 bases and J gave up 4 bases, with 15 bases separating them. The germline V gene has CDR1 SGHVS and CDR2 FQNEAQ. The CDR3 sequence is CASSLTWLALYNEQFF. CDR3 DNA sequence: TGTGCCAGCAGCTTAACATGGCTAGCGCTTTACAATGAGCAGTTCTTC.

In this sample, this clonotype turned up many times. The chain couples TRBV5-1 to TRBJ2-7; D is uncertain. Trimming removed 1 base at V and 4 bases at J, with 6 bases between. Per germline, CDR1 SGHRS and CDR2 YFSETQ. The CDR3 runs 12 residues. DNA for the CDR3: TGCGCCAGCAGCTTGTCACAATACGAGCAGTACTTC. Its protein product is CASSLSQYEQYF.

This clonotype has at least ten counts. The chain carries TRBV5-1 and TRBJ2-5; 10 nucleotides align to TRBD1. J gave up 5 bases and V 3 bases, and 7 bases lay outside the gene matches. The CDR3 totals 15 residues. CDR1 is SGHRS and CDR2 is YFSETQ in the germline V gene. The CDR3 here is CASSSGDRGPETQYF. CDR3 in DNA: TGCGCCAGCAGCTCGGGGGACAGGGGCCCGGAGACCCAGTACTTC.

The chain is built from TRBV7-2 and TRBJ2-3; D unresolved. Germline CDR1 SGHTA, CDR2 FQGNSA. The CDR3 runs 15 residues. The V end was cut by 3 bases, the J end by 1 base, with 11 bases between. The CDR3 DNA sequence: TGTGCCAGCAGCTTTCCGGCGAGTCGCACAGATACGCAGTATTTT. Residues: CASSFPASRTDTQYF.

The V call is TRBV19, the J call TRBJ2-2, with D perhaps TRBD1 (5 bases). The germline V and J ends were trimmed by 7 bases and 4 bases, with 22 bases remaining between them. This CDR3 has 17 amino acids. CDR1 is LNHDA, CDR2 SQIVND, per germline (reference sequence). CDR3 sequence: CASTPMRTHKFTGELFF. DNA for the CDR3: TGTGCCAGTACCCCTATGAGGACACACAAGTTCACCGGGGAGCTGTTTTTT.

This clonotype was recorded at least ten times. This chain connects TRBV3-1 to TRBJ2-4, with 8 bases lining up with TRBD2. The germline CDR1 and CDR2 sequences are LGHDT and YNNKEL (reference sequence). J was trimmed by 0 bases and V by 0 bases; bases with no gene match: 4. The CDR3 contains 17 residues. The CDR3 reads CASSQEFLAGAKNIQYF. The CDR3 region has the DNA TGTGCCAGCAGCCAAGAATTCCTAGCGGGAGCCAAAAACATTCAGTACTTC.

This clonotype has at least ten counts. The V and J genes are TRBV7-9 and TRBJ2-3; 11 bases agree with TRBD2. CDR1 and CDR2 from the germline V gene are SEHNR and FQNEAQ (reference sequence). The J segment lost 3 bases and the V segment lost 5 bases, leaving 10 bases of the junction unmatched. There are 17 residues in the CDR3. CDR3 DNA: TGTGCCAGCAGCCTTCCCCCTAGCGGGAGGAGAACAGATACGCAGTATTTT. It specifies CASSLPPSGRRTDTQYF.

This clonotype was recorded many times. This chain joins TRBV20-1 and TRBJ1-5; TRBD1 matches 8 bases. Germline CDR1 is DFQATT and CDR2 is SNEGSKA (reference sequence). V shed 6 bases, J shed 5 bases, and the junction held 9 bases outside the gene matches. The CDR3 loop spans 14 amino acids. The CDR3 loop is CSAKGQGDYQPQHF. In DNA form, the CDR3 reads TGCAGTGCCAAAGGACAGGGCGATTATCAGCCCCAGCATTTT.

This clonotype was seen repeatedly, ten times or more. The rearrangement joins TRBV27 to TRBJ2-7; possibly TRBD1 for D (5 bases). The CDR3 extends over 15 amino acids. Germline lookup yields CDR1 MNHEY and CDR2 SMNVEV (reference sequence). V was clipped by 2 bases and J by 0 bases, with 11 bases between them. The CDR3 sequence is CASSLRGQSSYEQYF. Here the CDR3 DNA reads TGTGCCAGCAGTTTAAGGGGTCAGAGCTCCTACGAGCAGTACTTC.

This clonotype occurred many times. The chain joins TRBV4-1 to TRBJ2-7; D call uncertain. Trimming shortened V by 0 bases and J by 6 bases, and 15 bases separated the two germline ends. The germline V gene has CDR1 MGHRA and CDR2 YSYEKL. This CDR3 is 15 amino acids long. CDR3 protein: CASSQDSGGLLEQYF. CDR3 nucleotide sequence: TGCGCCAGCAGCCAAGATTCGGGTGGCTTACTCGAGCAGTACTTC.